The 8 T cell receptor beta chains below come from one sample, sequenced in a study of OX40 agonist ivuxolimab in advanced cancers. Sequencing used immunoSEQ multiplex PCR; TCRdb keeps in-frame clones, though not all of them. The sample carries some 50,000 clones, 75% to 90% recorded once. Specimen: CD4+ or CD8+ T cells sorted from blood, collected in a trial of the OX40 agonist ivuxolimab. Every receptor here comes from an adult with an advanced solid tumor such as melanoma, head and neck, liver or kidney cancer.

The J gene is TRBJ2-2, the V gene TRBV9; D tentatively reads TRBD1 or TRBD2 (5 bases each). The V gene lost 4 bases and the J gene lost 3 bases, with 19 bases spanning the gap. The germline CDR1 and CDR2 sequences are SGDLS and YYNGEE. The CDR3 has 17 amino acids. CDR3 sequence (DNA): TGTGCCAGCAGCCCTCGATGGGACGCCCGATACACCGGGGAGCTGTTTTTT. Its translation: CASSPRWDARYTGELFF.

The genes are TRBV5-3 and TRBJ2-5; 12 nucleotides match TRBD1. TRBV5-3 is an ORF for which the function is uncertain. V was pared by 4 bases and J by 1 base, with 17 bases of the junction left unmatched. The CDR3 has 20 amino acids. CDR3 nucleotides: TGTGCCAGAAGCACTACAGTCGGGACAGGGGGCTTACCCGCCCAAGAGACCCAGTACTTC. This encodes CARSTTVGTGGLPAQETQYF.

The J gene is TRBJ2-1, the V gene TRBV5-4, with a weak D call TRBD1 (5 bases). V lost 3 bases and J 6 bases, leaving 13 bases between the germline ends. CDR1 SGHNT and CDR2 YYREEE come from the germline V gene (reference sequence). The CDR3 has 14 amino acids. CDR3 sequence: CASSYIEGVNEQFF. For the CDR3, the DNA is TGTGCCAGCAGCTACATAGAAGGGGTCAATGAGCAGTTCTTC.

The J gene is TRBJ2-6, the V gene TRBV7-9; 8 bases are shared with TRBD1. The CDR3 covers 17 residues. The trim removed 5 bases at V and 0 bases at J, leaving 6 bases unmatched. CDR1 and CDR2 from the germline V gene are SEHNR and FQNEAQ (reference sequence). The CDR3 here is CASSIHGQGSGANVLTF. The CDR3 bases are TGTGCCAGCAGCATCCACGGACAGGGCTCTGGGGCCAACGTCCTGACTTTC.

The J gene is TRBJ1-2, the V gene TRBV6-5; D gene unclear. The CDR3 is 12 amino acids. V dropped 6 bases and J dropped 5 bases, with 10 bases sitting between them. CDR1 is MNHEY, CDR2 SVGAGI, per germline. CDR3 loop: CASRLGLYGYTF. In nucleotides, the CDR3 is TGTGCCAGCAGGTTAGGGTTGTATGGCTACACCTTC.

The CDR3 loop reads CASSLGERTGAYGYTF. CDR3 sequence (DNA): TGTGCCAGCAGCTTGGGAGAACGGACAGGGGCCTATGGCTACACCTTC. V usage is TRBV11-3 and J usage is TRBJ1-2; 9 bases line up with TRBD1. V lost 3 bases, J lost 4 bases, and 9 bases stayed unmatched. CDR1 and CDR2 (germline): SGHNT, YENEEA. This CDR3 has 16 residues. Drawing the rest from reference TRBV11-3 and TRBJ1-2, the complete variable domain is EAGVVQSPRYKIIEKKQPVAFWCNPISGHNTLYWYLQNLGQGPELLIRYENEEAVDDSQLPKDRFSAERLKGVDSTLKIQPAELGDSAVYLCASSLGERTGAYGYTFGSGTRLTVV.

The chain has TRBV28 and TRBJ2-4; TRBD1 agrees at 8 bases. Germline CDR1 and CDR2: MDHEN and SYDVKM. The trim removed 1 base at V and 7 bases at J, leaving 3 bases unmatched. This CDR3 has 14 amino acids. The CDR3, as DNA: TGTGCCAGCAGTTTATCAGGGGGCGCGAACATTCAGTACTTC. Its translation is CASSLSGGANIQYF.

The V and J genes are TRBV7-2 and TRBJ1-1; tentative D call: TRBD1 (6 bases). The CDR3 is 14 residues long. Germline CDR1 is SGHTA and CDR2 is FQGNSA. Trimming stripped 2 bases from V and 6 bases from J, with 13 bases between. The CDR3 protein is CASSLKGGSAEAFF. The CDR3 DNA is TGTGCCAGCAGCTTAAAGGGGGGGAGCGCTGAAGCTTTCTTT.